The next 17 T cell receptor beta chains were all read from a single sample in a study of monozygotic twins with inflammatory bowel disease. TCRdb reprocessed the 5' RACE reads and keeps a single row for each CDR3 protein, giving no DNA. Listed are some 100,000 distinct CDR3 sequences; under 15% falls within the top ten. Sequencing was done on a sample of blood. The receptors were sampled from a human donor with ulcerative colitis or Crohn's disease, or a healthy co-twin of an affected twin (not recorded which).

V and J are TRBV20-1 and TRBJ2-3. The CDR3 contains 13 residues. CDR1 and CDR2 from the germline V gene are DFQATT and SNEGSKA (reference sequence). CDR3 amino acids: CSASVYSTDTQYF.

This chain connects TRBV19 to TRBJ1-5. The CDR3 has 14 residues. Germline V gene sequence: CDR1 LNHDA, CDR2 SQIVND (reference sequence). CDR3 region: CAGSEAVSNQPQHF.

CDR3 protein: CASRHGQGPLYEQYF. The chain uses TRBV5-1 and TRBJ2-7; no DNA is available, so the TRBD1 call from TCRdb remains unchecked. The CDR3 is 15 amino acids. Germline values: CDR1 SGHRS, CDR2 YFSETQ.

The V gene is TRBV10-3, the J gene TRBJ2-1; the D gene TCRdb calls, TRBD2, cannot be checked with no DNA. The germline CDR1 and CDR2 sequences are ENHRY and SYGVKD. The CDR3 consists of 15 residues. CDR3 sequence: CATDASGPGGDEQFF.

CDR3 residues: CASSPKGWRGGGDIRTDTQYF. The J gene is TRBJ2-3, the V gene TRBV6-2 or TRBV6-3; TCRdb gives TRBD2 as the D gene, but with no DNA this cannot be confirmed. The length of the CDR3 is 21 residues. Germline loops: CDR1 MNHEY, CDR2 SVGEGT.

The chain recombines TRBV3-1 with TRBJ2-7. This CDR3 has 14 amino acids. Per germline, CDR1 LGHDT and CDR2 YNNKEL (reference sequence). CDR3 protein: CASSQDSADYEQYF.

V usage is TRBV25-1 and J usage is TRBJ2-1; TCRdb's D call of TRBD1 is untestable without DNA. Looked up from germline, CDR1 is MGHDK and CDR2 is SYGVNS. This CDR3 has 15 residues. The CDR3 sequence: CASSEGFEGGRPAFF.

The V gene is TRBV12-3 or TRBV12-4, the J gene TRBJ2-5; TCRdb designates TRBD1, a call that cannot be tested without DNA. CDR3 length: 15 residues. Here the CDR3 reads CASSLDGVRGETQYF.

The chain recombines TRBV6-5 with TRBJ2-2; the D call from TCRdb, TRBD1, cannot be confirmed without DNA. Germline CDR1 and CDR2: MNHEY and SVGAGI. The CDR3 is made up of 16 amino acids. The CDR3: CASSYSTGETTGELFF.

The rearrangement uses TRBV10-3 and TRBJ2-7. Germline loops: CDR1 ENHRY, CDR2 SYGVKD. This CDR3 is built from 14 residues. CDR3 region: CAISERVVSYEQYF.

The V gene is TRBV5-1, the J gene TRBJ2-1; TCRdb designates TRBD2, a call that cannot be tested without DNA. CDR1 and CDR2 (germline): SGHRS, YFSETQ. The CDR3 spans 16 residues. The CDR3 reads CASSLEAGTNYNEQFF.

This rearrangement joins TRBV5-4 to TRBJ2-3. This CDR3 is 15 amino acids long. CDR1 SGHNT and CDR2 YYREEE come from the germline V gene (reference sequence). CDR3 amino acids: CTSSSGPTSTDTQYF. Supplemented by reference TRBV5-4 and TRBJ2-3, the full variable domain reads ETGVTQSPTHLIKTRGQQVTLRCSSQSGHNTVSWYQQALGQGPQFIFQYYREEENGRGNFPPRFSGLQFPNYSSELNVNALELDDSALYLCTSSSGPTSTDTQYFGPGTRLTVL.

V is TRBV7-9 and J is TRBJ2-4; TCRdb returns TRBD1, unconfirmable since there is no DNA. CDR3 length: 16 residues. Germline V CDR1 and CDR2: SEHNR, FQNEAQ (reference sequence). CDR3: CASSGDRLYAKNIQYF.

The rearrangement links TRBV7-9 to TRBJ2-2; no DNA is available, so the TRBD1 call from TCRdb remains unchecked. CDR1 is SEHNR and CDR2 is FQNEAQ in the germline V gene (reference sequence). The CDR3 is made up of 16 amino acids. The CDR3 loop is CASSPQSGRGPGELFF.

The V call is TRBV6-1, the J call TRBJ1-4; TCRdb's D call of TRBD1 is untestable without DNA. Germline V CDR1 and CDR2: MNHNS, SASEGT. The CDR3 length is 16 residues. CDR3 residues: CASSPTLQGGVEKLFF.

The V call is TRBV5-5, the J call TRBJ1-1. CDR3 size: 13 residues. From germline, CDR1 is SGHKS and CDR2 YYEKEE (reference sequence). CDR3 amino acids: CASSLVGYAEAFF.

The chain employs TRBV27 and TRBJ2-3. The CDR3 consists of 15 residues. Germline V gene lookup returns CDR1 MNHEY and CDR2 SMNVEV (reference sequence). The CDR3 reads CASSLGLEYTDTQYF.